This is a list of T cell receptor beta chains from one sample in a study of identical twins. TCRdb fed the 5' RACE reads into MiXCR, producing one record per CDR3 protein. The table lists roughly 250,000 distinct CDR3 sequences, around 15% of them singletons. Sequencing was done on a sample of memory (CD45RO+) T cells sorted from blood. The receptors stem from a woman under 30 in good health. Each CDR3 is given with its conserved first and last residue. A D gene is named only where the DNA matches it firmly. Only part of the rows carry a size: once, few, many, or a class if the clone is expanded.

V: TRBV19
D: TRBD1
J: TRBJ1-5
size: few
DNA: TGTGCCAGTAGTATATGGACAGGGGGTAACAATCAGCCCCAGCATTTT
CDR3: CASSIWTGGNNQPQHF

V: TRBV19
D: .
J: TRBJ2-4
size: few
DNA: TGTGCCAGTAGGAAGACAGCTAAAAACATTCAGTACTTC
CDR3: CASRKTAKNIQYF

V: TRBV10-3
D: TRBD1
J: TRBJ2-6
size: .
DNA: TGTGCCATCTCGTACGACAGGGTGGGGACTGGGGCCAACGTCCTGACTTTC
CDR3: CAISYDRVGTGANVLTF

V: TRBV14
D: TRBD1
J: TRBJ2-1
size: .
DNA: TGTGCCAGCAGCCAGTTGACAGGGCGCTACAATGAGCAGTTCTTC
CDR3: CASSQLTGRYNEQFF

V: TRBV7-2
D: .
J: TRBJ2-3
size: few
DNA: TGTGCCAGCAGCGGACGAGATACGCAGTATTTT
CDR3: CASSGRDTQYF

V: TRBV7-7
D: .
J: TRBJ2-3
size: .
DNA: TGTGCCAGCAGCACGACCGCTCTTCGCACAGATACGCAGTATTTT
CDR3: CASSTTALRTDTQYF

V: TRBV12-3/TRBV12-4
D: TRBD1
J: TRBJ1-1
size: many
DNA: TGTGCCAGCAGTTGGGGGACAGCAGTCTCTGAAGCTTTCTTT
CDR3: CASSWGTAVSEAFF

V: TRBV10-3
D: TRBD2
J: TRBJ2-5
size: many
DNA: TGTGCCATCAGTGAGTCGAGCGGGAGAAGTGGATCGCAGACCCAGTACTTC
CDR3: CAISESSGRSGSQTQYF

V: TRBV5-1
D: TRBD2
J: TRBJ2-3
size: few
DNA: TGCGCCAGCAGCTCCCTAGCGGGGGTTGGTGATACGCAGTATTTT
CDR3: CASSSLAGVGDTQYF

V: TRBV29-1
D: .
J: TRBJ1-1
size: .
DNA: TGCAGCGTTTCGGGCGGGTGGGGGATGAACACTGAAGCTTTCTTT
CDR3: CSVSGGWGMNTEAFF

V: TRBV19
D: .
J: TRBJ2-2
size: few
DNA: TGTGCCAGTAGTATGGCAGGGATGAACACCGGGGAGCTGTTTTTT
CDR3: CASSMAGMNTGELFF

V: TRBV5-1
D: TRBD1
J: TRBJ2-6
size: .
DNA: TGCGCCAGCAGAGGACAGGGAGGCGCTGGGGCCAACGTCCTGACTTTC
CDR3: CASRGQGGAGANVLTF

V: TRBV5-1
D: TRBD2
J: TRBJ2-7
size: many
DNA: TGCGCCAGCAGCGTAGCGGGAGGGGCCTACGAGCAGTACTTC
CDR3: CASSVAGGAYEQYF

V: TRBV16
D: .
J: TRBJ2-5
size: many
DNA: TGTGCCAGCAGCCAATCGTGGGATCAAGAGACCCAGTACTTC
CDR3: CASSQSWDQETQYF

V: TRBV11-2
D: .
J: TRBJ2-3
size: .
DNA: TGTGCCAGCAGCTTTTCGATTTACGGCGGGAAGGTTCCACGCTCAGATACGCAGTATTTT
CDR3: CASSFSIYGGKVPRSDTQYF

V: TRBV20-1
D: TRBD2
J: TRBJ2-1
size: few
DNA: TGCAGTGCTAGAGCTATGCCCGGGACTAGCGGTAGCTCCTACAATGAGCAGTTCTTC
CDR3: CSARAMPGTSGSSYNEQFF

V: TRBV20-1
D: TRBD1
J: TRBJ2-5
size: few
DNA: TGCAGTGCCTCGGACAGGGGCGAAAAAGAGACCCAGTACTTC
CDR3: CSASDRGEKETQYF